The 2 T cell receptor beta chains listed next were all sequenced from one sample in a study of blood T cells in healthy people across ages. The second PCR ran roughly 6 to 12 cycles with a sample-barcoded 5' primer and J-beta primers. From the 5' RACE reads, TCRdb called clonotypes with MiXCR, one entry per CDR3 protein. The sample yields about 1 million distinct CDR3 sequences, 45% seen once. Source material: blood. The origin of the receptors is a woman aged 60 to 75 in good health.

The CDR3 spells CATSASSGPYNEQFF. DNA of the CDR3: TGTGCCACCAGTGCGAGTTCAGGCCCCTACAATGAGCAGTTCTTC. The chain combines TRBV24-1 with TRBJ2-1; D is ambiguous. Germline CDR1 KGHDR, CDR2 SFDVKD. The CDR3 loop spans 15 amino acids. Trimming shortened V by 5 bases and J by 2 bases, and 12 bases separated the two germline ends.

The rearrangement links TRBV3-1 to TRBJ1-1, with D possibly matching TRBD1 (5 bases). The V gene's germline CDR1 is LGHDT and CDR2 YNNKEL (reference sequence). With 4 bases removed from V and 3 bases from J, the gap between germline ends came to 21 bases. The CDR3 covers 17 residues. The CDR3 bases are TGTGCCAGCAGCCGTGCGGGCTCCACCCTGGGGGACACTGAAGCTTTCTTT. This codes for CASSRAGSTLGDTEAFF.